The 22 T cell receptor beta chains given below trace back to one sample, sequenced in a study of blood T cell repertoires in COVID-19 (TCRdb year 2020). Receptor libraries were prepared by the immunoSEQ multiplex PCR assay. TCRdb provides this immuneACCESS table in a form limited to in-frame rearrangements. Some clones are lacking; in checked studies, under half of them reflect an unresolved V gene, and why the rest are absent is not known. Counted in this sample were over 130,000 clones; roughly 80% of them appeared once. Less than 4% of the sample comes from the top ten. Sequences were obtained from peripheral blood. The receptors were sampled from a woman aged 60-75 years with acute or convalescent COVID-19.

The chain is built from TRBV7-9 and TRBJ2-4, with D possibly being TRBD2 (5 bases). The CDR3 totals 12 residues. The V gene lost 1 base and the J gene lost 15 bases, with 13 bases spanning the gap. Germline V gene sequence: CDR1 SEHNR, CDR2 FQNEAQ (reference sequence). CDR3 in amino acids: CASSLVPERGYF. DNA for the CDR3: TGTGCCAGCAGCTTAGTTCCGGAACGGGGGTACTTC.

This clone was observed a single time. This rearrangement joins TRBV18 to TRBJ1-1, with TRBD1 matching 8 bases. Germline V gene data show CDR1 as KGHSH and CDR2 as LQKENI. V gave up 6 bases and J gave up 4 bases; unmatched junction bases: 10. The CDR3 runs to 15 residues. CDR3 in DNA: TGTGCCAGCTCTCTTCCTCCTGACAGGGGCACTGAAGCTTTCTTT. It encodes CASSLPPDRGTEAFF.

CDR3 sequence (DNA): TGTGCCAGCAGCCTCTCCGGGAGGGCCTTGGAGACCCAGTACTTC. Protein sequence: CASSLSGRALETQYF. The rearrangement joins TRBV6-5 to TRBJ2-5; 8 nucleotides match TRBD2. The germline V gene encodes CDR1 MNHEY and CDR2 SVGAGI. V lost 6 bases and J lost 5; bases outside the gene matches: 11. This CDR3 is built from 15 residues.

The chain couples TRBV29-1 to TRBJ2-2; D call uncertain. V lost 2 bases to trimming and J lost 4 bases, with 11 bases between them. The CDR3 is 14 residues long. The germline V gene encodes CDR1 SQVTM and CDR2 ANQGSEA. The CDR3 sequence: CSVETPLSTGELFF. The DNA of the CDR3 is TGCAGCGTTGAAACCCCCTTGAGCACCGGGGAGCTGTTTTTT.

The chain couples TRBV11-2 to TRBJ2-7, with no clear D. This CDR3 comprises 14 residues. With 3 bases removed from V and 3 bases from J, the gap between germline ends came to 12 bases. CDR1 and CDR2 (germline): SGHAT, FQNNGV. CDR3 sequence (DNA): TGTGCCAGCAGCTTCGACGTGGGCCTCTACGAGCAGTACTTC. Translated, it gives CASSFDVGLYEQYF.

In DNA, the CDR3 is TGTGCCAGCAGCTCCTGGACTAGCGGGAGAACCCCAGATACGCAGTATTTT. Amino acid sequence: CASSSWTSGRTPDTQYF. The chain has TRBV12-1 and TRBJ2-3; the table names TRBD2, a call not compared with the DNA. TRBV12-1 is a listed pseudogene. The CDR3 is 17 residues long.

V is TRBV12-3 or TRBV12-4 and J is TRBJ2-2; D is perhaps TRBD2 (6 bases). V lost 7 bases, J lost 5 bases, and 8 bases lay in between. The CDR3 runs 12 residues. The CDR3 DNA sequence: TGTGCCAGCACCGCGGGGACCGGGGAGCTGTTTTTT. Translated: CASTAGTGELFF.

This clone was detected once. The CDR3: CASSIKTRQGAGDTQYF. The CDR3 region has the DNA TGTGCCAGCAGTATAAAAACTAGACAGGGGGCAGGGGATACGCAGTATTTT. V usage is TRBV27 and J usage is TRBJ2-3, with 10 bases identical to TRBD1. This CDR3 region has 17 residues. Germline V gene sequence: CDR1 MNHEY, CDR2 SMNVEV (reference sequence). Trimming cost V 5 bases and J 6 bases; bases outside gene matches: 14.

This rearrangement joins TRBV20-1 to TRBJ1-1; D is perhaps TRBD1 (5 bases). The CDR3 loop spans 11 amino acids. Trimming shortened V by 6 bases and J by 8 bases, and 13 bases separated the two germline ends. CDR1 and CDR2 (germline): DFQATT, SNEGSKA (reference sequence). In DNA form, the CDR3 reads TGCAGTGCCCACAGGCTGGGCGAAGCTTTCTTT. Amino acids: CSAHRLGEAFF.

The genes are TRBV5-1 and TRBJ1-2; TRBD1 might be the D (5 bases). The germline V gene encodes CDR1 SGHRS and CDR2 YFSETQ. This CDR3 has 13 amino acids. V lost 4 bases and J lost 3, with 10 bases in between. The CDR3 nucleotides are TGCGCCAGCAGCCTGGACACCTACTATGGCTACACCTTC. Protein: CASSLDTYYGYTF.

The CDR3 loop reads CASSHLRTGYGYTF. The CDR3 region has the DNA TGTGCCAGCAGCCACCTTCGGACAGGATATGGCTACACCTTC. This chain links TRBV3-1 (or the pseudogene TRBV3-2) with TRBJ1-2; 7 bases line up with TRBD1. The V gene's germline CDR1 is LGHDT and CDR2 YNNKEL (reference sequence). V lost 3 bases to trimming and J lost 5 bases; unmatched junction nucleotides: 6. The CDR3 loop spans 14 amino acids.

The genes are TRBV10-3 and TRBJ2-1; 12 bases are shared with TRBD2. The CDR3 totals 17 residues. Losses at the gene ends were 6 bases for V and 1 base for J; bases not matched to a gene: 7. Germline values: CDR1 ENHRY, CDR2 SYGVKD. DNA for the CDR3: TGTGCCATCAGAGAGACTAGCGGGAGAAGATCCTACAATGAGCAGTTCTTC. Its protein is CAIRETSGRRSYNEQFF.

The rearrangement joins TRBV27 to TRBJ1-6; TRBD1 matches at 7 bases. Per germline, CDR1 MNHEY and CDR2 SMNVEV (reference sequence). V lost 2 bases and J lost 7; bases outside the gene matches: 5. This CDR3 is built from 15 residues. CDR3 nucleotides: TGTGCCAGCAGTTTACGAGGGACAGAAAATTCACCCCTCCACTTT. Its translation: CASSLRGTENSPLHF.

The chain is built from TRBV28 and TRBJ2-5; 8 positions agree with TRBD2. The CDR3 runs 17 residues. The J segment lost 2 bases and the V segment lost 2 bases, leaving 10 bases of the junction unmatched. CDR1 and CDR2 (germline): MDHEN, SYDVKM. The DNA of the CDR3 is TGTGCCAGCAGTTTACCAGGACTAGCTGGGGGGCAAGAGACCCAGTACTTC. The encoded protein is CASSLPGLAGGQETQYF. Together with reference TRBV28 and TRBJ2-5, the CDR3 gives the full variable domain: DVKVTQSSRYLVKRTGEKVFLECVQDMDHENMFWYRQDPGLGLRLIYFSYDVKMKEKGDIPEGYSVSREKKERFSLILESASTNQTSMYLCASSLPGLAGGQETQYFGPGTRLLVL.

The chain is built from TRBV11-3 and TRBJ1-6, with 7 bases lining up with TRBD1. The CDR3 sequence is 15 residues long. The germline V gene encodes CDR1 SGHNT and CDR2 YENEEA. The junction had 7 bases not matched to a gene; V was cut back by 4 bases and J by 7 bases. Here the CDR3 DNA reads TGTGCCAGCAGCTCCGGGGGACAGTTCAATTCACCCCTCCACTTT. This sequence encodes CASSSGGQFNSPLHF.

This clone was recorded only once. The chain joins TRBV5-4 to TRBJ2-7, with 9 bases that match TRBD2. The CDR3 extends over 15 amino acids. Looked up from germline, CDR1 is SGHNT and CDR2 is YYREEE (reference sequence). With V trimmed by 1 base and J by 5 bases, 7 bases remained unmatched. CDR3 sequence (DNA): TGTGCCAGCAGCTTGTTTGGCGGGAGGGCGGACGAGCAGTACTTC. Translating gives CASSLFGGRADEQYF.

The V call is TRBV11-2, the J call TRBJ2-7; 10 nucleotides line up with TRBD2. V lost 0 bases to trimming and J lost 4 bases; unmatched junction nucleotides: 9. Germline values: CDR1 SGHAT, CDR2 FQNNGV. The CDR3 covers 17 residues. CDR3 loop: CASSLDGSSGRAYEQYF. CDR3 DNA: TGTGCCAGCAGCTTAGATGGGTCCAGCGGGAGGGCGTACGAGCAGTACTTC.

This rearrangement joins TRBV5-1 to TRBJ2-2; 15 bases are a match to TRBD2. Germline V gives CDR1 SGHRS, CDR2 YFSETQ. CDR3 length: 15 amino acids. With V trimmed by 8 bases and J by 7 bases, 6 bases remained unmatched. CDR3 bases: TGCGCCAGTGGGACTAGCGGGAGGAGGTTCGGGGAGCTGTTTTTT. Its protein is CASGTSGRRFGELFF.

V gene TRBV6-5 combines with J gene TRBJ1-6; 12 bases map to TRBD1. V dropped 0 bases and J dropped 11; count of bases not matched to a gene: 5. Germline values: CDR1 MNHEY, CDR2 SVGAGI. The CDR3 is made up of 16 amino acids. Here the CDR3 DNA reads TGTGCCAGCAGTTACTCGGGGACAGGGGGCAGAACACCCCTCCACTTT. Translation gives CASSYSGTGGRTPLHF.

As DNA, the CDR3 is TGTGCCAGCAGCGATCTCCGGGACAGGCCAAGGGAGCAGTACTTC. Translated: CASSDLRDRPREQYF. The V gene is TRBV6-5, the J gene TRBJ2-7; 8 bases align to TRBD1. The CDR3 extends over 15 amino acids. The V gene end was trimmed by 6 bases and the J gene end by 7 bases; junction bases not matched to a gene: 14. Per the germline V gene, CDR1 is MNHEY and CDR2 is SVGAGI.

The chain is built from TRBV5-1 and TRBJ2-5, with TRBD1 matching over 7 bases. V lost 2 bases and J lost 1; bases outside the gene matches: 5. The CDR3 has 15 amino acids. Germline CDR1 is SGHRS and CDR2 is YFSETQ. The CDR3 coding sequence is TGCGCCAGCAGCTTAGGACAGGCCGGCCAAGAGACCCAGTACTTC. Its protein is CASSLGQAGQETQYF.

V is TRBV6-5 and J is TRBJ2-1, with 8 bases matching TRBD1. This CDR3 region has 16 residues. Germline assignment: CDR1 MNHEY and CDR2 SVGAGI. The trim removed 0 bases at V and 9 bases at J, leaving 10 bases unmatched. CDR3 region: CASSYSGTGKRTEQFF. The CDR3 nucleotides are TGTGCCAGCAGTTACTCGGGGACAGGTAAAAGGACTGAGCAGTTCTTC.